The T cell receptor beta chain described here comes from a study of blood T cell repertoires in COVID-19. Study details: Samples taken during acute and convalescent COVID-19 were collected in the United States, Italy and Spain. T cells, B-cell-depleted T cells, or PBMCs provided the cDNA or gDNA that served as material.

This clone was picked up one time. Original processing notes: The assay estimated nucleated cells by amplifying reference gene primers. Here immunoSEQ multiplex PCR was the method, and the copy in TCRdb shows in-frame clones only, minus some. The V and J calls and clone size are taken from that table; D and trimming were inferred from the DNA. Found here are 50,000 or so clones, 87% of them singletons; the top ten hold 6.5%. Germline CDR1 reads LGHNA; CDR2 reads YSLEER. The junction had 11 bases not matched to a gene; V was cut back by 3 bases and J by 6 bases. The CDR3 runs 16 residues. This chain joins TRBV4-3 and TRBJ2-7, with 10 bases fitting TRBD1. The TCR sequence derives from a man in his forties or fifties with active COVID-19. The sample taken for sequencing was peripheral blood. The CDR3 DNA sequence: TGCGCCAGCAGCCAGCTTCCCGGGACAGGGGCGTCCGAGCAGTACTTC. Its protein is CASSQLPGTGASEQYF.